This T cell receptor (beta chain) is drawn from a study of cytomegalovirus exposure and HLA in healthy donors. Turning to the study itself: Unique TCRs numbering around 85 million, obtained from HLA-typed donors, made up an early data release.

Of note for this clone: The antigen is not known.

Overall study findings and caveats: Overall, roughly 160 TCR beta chains were annotated as cytomegalovirus-associated.

Germline values: CDR1 LGHNA, CDR2 YNFKEQ. This CDR3 spans 17 amino acids. V lost 0 bases and J lost 5, with 17 bases in between. Primers included in the PCR were 60 Vbeta and 13 Jbeta primers. Profiled with immunoSEQ multiplex PCR; TCRdb holds only in-frame clones, not every one. The data hold 120,000 or so clones, with roughly 80% observed a single time. The sample was PBMCs. The chain couples TRBV4-2 to TRBJ1-5; D may be TRBD1 (5 bases). The receptor was isolated from a woman aged 30 to 39 in good health and CMV-seronegative. This chain's CDR3 is CASSQDIERQGHQPQHF. DNA of the CDR3: TGTGCCAGCAGCCAAGATATTGAGAGGCAGGGCCATCAGCCCCAGCATTTT.